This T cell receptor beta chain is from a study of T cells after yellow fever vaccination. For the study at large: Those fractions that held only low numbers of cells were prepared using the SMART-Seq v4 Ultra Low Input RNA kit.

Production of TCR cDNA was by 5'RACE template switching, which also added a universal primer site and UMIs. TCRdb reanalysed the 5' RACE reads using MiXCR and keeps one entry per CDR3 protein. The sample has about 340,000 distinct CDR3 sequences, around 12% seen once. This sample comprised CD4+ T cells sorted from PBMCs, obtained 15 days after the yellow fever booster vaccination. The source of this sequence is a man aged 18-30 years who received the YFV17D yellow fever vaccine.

The CDR3 DNA sequence: TGTGCCAGCAGCCTATGGGGGGTCTACACCTTC. This encodes CASSLWGVYTF. The J gene is TRBJ1-2, the V gene TRBV12-3 or TRBV12-4; tentative D call: TRBD1 (5 bases). V lost 6 bases and J lost 10, with 12 bases in between. This CDR3 comprises 11 residues.